Given below is one T cell receptor beta chain in context. What it recognizes is unknown. These data are taken from a study of cytomegalovirus exposure and HLA in healthy donors. The CDR3 is 12 amino acids. The ends were cut back, 3 bases at V and 5 bases at J, with 6 bases in the middle. In germline, CDR1 is SGHVS, CDR2 FQNEAQ. The study ran its PCR with 60 Vbeta and 13 Jbeta primers. Some clones are missing from TCRdb's copy, which holds only in-frame ones; the method was immunoSEQ multiplex PCR. The sample includes some 200,000 clones, 75% to 85% seen only once; the top ten take 1.5%. Study outcomes and limitations: Rates of TCR association differed by HLA locus in a later analysis, with DRB1 highest and HLA-C lowest.

The TCR sequence derives from a girl aged 10-17 years in good health and CMV-seropositive. The sample was PBMCs. The chain uses TRBV7-8 and TRBJ2-3, with D possibly matching TRBD2 (5 bases). The CDR3 protein is CASSFAGDTQYF. The CDR3, as DNA: TGTGCCAGCAGCTTTGCGGGAGATACGCAGTATTTT.